This T cell receptor beta chain was identified during a study of blood T cell repertoires in COVID-19. At the level of the study: Samples of COVID-19 (acute and convalescent) were obtained from the United States, Italy and Spain. From T cells, B-cell-depleted T cells, or PBMCs came the material, which was cDNA or gDNA.

In the authors' workflow: Reference gene primer amplification gave estimated nucleated cell counts. Libraries were prepared by immunoSEQ multiplex PCR; TCRdb keeps only in-frame clonotypes and omits some of them. V, J and clone size were drawn from that table, and D and trimming were deduced from the DNA. The sample lists 70,000 or so clones; around 83% were seen once. The CDR3 has 14 residues. Looked up from germline, CDR1 is SGDLS and CDR2 is YYNGEE. The ends were cut back, 0 bases at V and 0 bases at J, with 6 bases in the middle. This clonotype was obtained from a man between 65 and 85 years old with active COVID-19. Specimen: peripheral blood. The chain recombines TRBV9 with TRBJ1-1; the D is unclear. The CDR3 DNA sequence: TGTGCCAGCAGCGTAGCGGGGATGAACACTGAAGCTTTCTTT. Its protein product is CASSVAGMNTEAFF.